This note documents a single TCR beta chain sequence. Its specificity is not known. Combining a sample-barcoded 5' primer with a J-beta primer mix, a second PCR ran for roughly 7 to 11 cycles. TCRdb processed the 5' RACE reads anew with MiXCR; each CDR3 protein has one entry. The sample has about 1.6 million distinct CDR3 sequences; 30% to 35% are singletons. The data were taken from a study of blood T cells in healthy people across ages. Study results and limitations: Versus aged donors, long-lived donors had higher diversity and more naive CD4+ cells. Measured against age, TCR beta diversity per million T cells decreased in a roughly linear manner.

Sequenced input: blood. The sequence was obtained from a woman aged 25 to 39 in good health.

CDR3 residues: CASSLTGGSLQPQHF. The DNA for the CDR3 is TGTGCCAGCAGCCTGACAGGGGGGTCCCTCCAGCCCCAGCATTTT. The gene calls are TRBV7-3 and TRBJ1-5, with 9 bases fitting TRBD1. V was pared by 5 bases and J by 7 bases, with 9 bases of the junction left unmatched. The CDR3 is made up of 15 amino acids. Germline values: CDR1 SGHTA, CDR2 FQGTGA.